The 28 T cell receptor beta chains below all came from one sample that was sequenced in a study of OX40 agonist ivuxolimab in advanced cancers. Sequenced by immunoSEQ multiplex PCR; TCRdb stores in-frame clones only, minus some. In the table there are about 72,000 clones, 85% to 95% of which are singletons. The specimen comprised CD4+ or CD8+ T cells sorted from blood, sampled in a trial of the OX40 agonist ivuxolimab. The receptors originated from an adult with an advanced solid tumor such as melanoma, head and neck, liver or kidney cancer.

The chain recombines TRBV27 with TRBJ1-6; D is ambiguous. CDR3 length: 10 residues. CDR1 MNHEY and CDR2 SMNVEV come from the germline V gene (reference sequence). Trimming took 8 bases from V and 10 from J, leaving 6 bases between them. The CDR3 is CASGGSPLHF. The DNA of the CDR3 is TGTGCCAGCGGTGGATCACCCCTCCACTTT.

The chain joins TRBV7-9 to TRBJ2-4; 10 positions match TRBD1. CDR1 is SEHNR and CDR2 is FQNEAQ in the germline V gene (reference sequence). V lost 3 bases and J lost 1; bases outside the gene matches: 0. This CDR3 has 15 residues. CDR3 DNA sequence: TGTGCCAGCAGCTTGGGACAGGGGGCCAAAAACATTCAGTACTTC. Its translation is CASSLGQGAKNIQYF.

This chain connects TRBV28 to TRBJ2-7; D is possibly TRBD1 (5 bases). Trimming took 6 bases from V and 3 from J, leaving 9 bases between them. Germline V gives CDR1 MDHEN, CDR2 SYDVKM. The CDR3 totals 12 residues. CDR3 residues: CASSNTGYEQYF. CDR3 in DNA: TGTGCCAGCAGCAACACAGGCTACGAGCAGTACTTC.

The chain joins TRBV4-2 to TRBJ1-5, with unresolved D. The CDR3 runs 14 residues. V was clipped by 3 bases and J by 5 bases, with 11 bases between them. Germline V gene data show CDR1 as LGHNA and CDR2 as YNFKEQ. CDR3 in DNA: TGTGCCAGCAGCCAGTTCCAGGTAGATCAGCCCCAGCATTTT. Translating gives CASSQFQVDQPQHF.

The V call is TRBV13, the J call TRBJ2-3, with 8 bases lining up with TRBD1. The CDR3 is 19 residues long. Germline lookup yields CDR1 PRHDT and CDR2 FYEKMQ (reference sequence). After removal of 3 bases from V and 6 bases from J, the junction contained 20 bases not matched to a gene. The CDR3 nucleotides are TGTGCCAGCAGCTTTGGGCCTGAGTTGACAGGGGCCGCCTCGGATACGCAGTATTTT. The encoded protein is CASSFGPELTGAASDTQYF.

This rearrangement joins TRBV4-3 to TRBJ1-1, with unresolved D. Trimming took off 4 bases at V and 1 base at J, with 13 bases between the two ends. Germline CDR1 reads LGHNA; CDR2 reads YSLEER. The CDR3 is made up of 15 amino acids. Written as DNA, the CDR3 is TGCGCCAGCAGCCTTGTTCGGGCGGAGAACACTGAAGCTTTCTTT. Residues: CASSLVRAENTEAFF.

This clone was picked up one time. The CDR3 nucleotides read TGTGCCAGCAATCTAGCGGGGGTAGAGACCCAGTACTTC. Encoded protein: CASNLAGVETQYF. J is TRBJ2-5 and V is TRBV2; 10 positions match TRBD2. CDR3 size: 13 residues. V lost 7 bases and J lost 4; bases outside the gene matches: 3. Germline CDR1 and CDR2: SNHLY and FYNNEI.

The rearrangement links TRBV6-5 to TRBJ1-1; D unresolved. The germline V gene has CDR1 MNHEY and CDR2 SVGAGI. Trimming cost V 0 bases and J 0 bases, with 2 bases left between them. The CDR3 has 13 residues. The CDR3 sequence is CASSYSLNTEAFF. As DNA, the CDR3 is TGTGCCAGCAGTTACTCACTGAACACTGAAGCTTTCTTT.

This chain uses TRBV7-2 with TRBJ2-5, with TRBD1 identical over 10 bases. This CDR3 is 16 amino acids long. V lost 2 bases and J lost 2; bases outside the gene matches: 5. Germline V CDR1 and CDR2: SGHTA, FQGNSA. As DNA, the CDR3 is TGTGCCAGCAGCTTATGGACAGGGGGTTATCAAGAGACCCAGTACTTC. It yields the protein CASSLWTGGYQETQYF.

CDR3 DNA: TGTGCCAGCAGTACAGGGCCTGGTCAGCCCCAGCATTTT. It is translated as CASSTGPGQPQHF. This rearrangement joins TRBV6-5 to TRBJ1-5; D is possibly TRBD1 (6 bases). The V gene lost 5 bases and the J gene lost 6 bases, with 11 bases spanning the gap. Germline lookup yields CDR1 MNHEY and CDR2 SVGAGI. The CDR3 spans 13 residues.

This clone was seen once. V gene TRBV4-3 combines with J gene TRBJ2-5; tentative D call: TRBD2 (6 bases). The tail of the sequence fits TRBJ2-7 better, so the J call may be wrong. Germline assignment: CDR1 LGHNA and CDR2 YSLEER. The CDR3 consists of 15 residues. CDR3 amino acids: CASSQVLATSYEQYF. The DNA for the CDR3 is TGCGCCAGCAGCCAAGTGCTAGCGACATCCTACGAGCAGTACTTC.

The rearrangement uses TRBV7-9 and TRBJ2-7, with D tentatively TRBD1 (6 bases). CDR1 and CDR2 (germline): SEHNR, FQNEAQ (reference sequence). This CDR3 is built from 14 residues. V lost 2 bases to trimming and J lost 1 base, with 9 bases between them. CDR3: CASSLNGQSYEQYF. CDR3 in DNA: TGTGCCAGCAGCTTAAATGGACAGTCCTACGAGCAGTACTTC.

The genes are TRBV7-9 and TRBJ1-1; a possible D gene is TRBD1 (5 bases). The V gene lost 5 bases and the J gene lost 2 bases, with 15 bases spanning the gap. CDR3 length: 15 residues. Germline V CDR1 and CDR2: SEHNR, FQNEAQ (reference sequence). CDR3 in DNA: TGTGCCAGCAGCCCCCGGGGCAGTTCTAACACTGAAGCTTTCTTT. Translating it yields CASSPRGSSNTEAFF.

This clone showed up just a few times. The chain has TRBV30 and TRBJ1-1; D is possibly TRBD1 (6 bases). CDR1 is GTSNPN and CDR2 is SVGIG in the germline V gene (reference sequence). Trimming removed 8 bases from V and 3 bases from J, with 10 bases in between. This CDR3 spans 11 amino acids. CDR3 amino acids: CAKGGDTEAFF. The DNA for the CDR3 is TGTGCCAAAGGGGGGGACACTGAAGCTTTCTTT.

The chain carries TRBV21-1 and TRBJ1-6. TRBV21-1 is a documented pseudogene. The CDR3 has 20 residues. The DNA for the CDR3 is TGTGCCAGCAGCGCAAACCGGGCCTGGTTGCTTAACTCCTATAATTCACCCCTCCACTTT. As protein: CASSANRAWLLNSYNSPLHF.

The V and J genes are TRBV19 and TRBJ1-1, with no clear D. Trimming removed 3 bases at V and 1 base at J, with 0 bases between. This CDR3 region has 11 residues. From germline, CDR1 is LNHDA and CDR2 SQIVND (reference sequence). CDR3 sequence (DNA): TGTGCCAGTAGTATGAACACTGAAGCTTTCTTT. Amino acids: CASSMNTEAFF.

In this sample, this clone turned up many times. The rearrangement uses TRBV4-3 and TRBJ1-2; 10 nucleotides match TRBD1. The CDR3 covers 14 residues. Trimming took 2 bases from V and 8 from J; bases not matched to a gene: 5. Germline CDR1 reads LGHNA; CDR2 reads YSLEER. As DNA, the CDR3 is TGCGCCAGCAGCCAACGGACAGGGGGTAAGGGCTACACCTTC. Protein: CASSQRTGGKGYTF.

The chain joins TRBV27 to TRBJ1-5; TRBD1 aligns across 7 bases. CDR3 length equals 15 residues. The junction had 4 bases not matched to a gene; V was cut back by 2 bases and J by 3 bases. CDR1 MNHEY and CDR2 SMNVEV come from the germline V gene (reference sequence). CDR3 residues: CASSLLGTDNQPQHF. In DNA, the CDR3 is TGTGCCAGCAGTTTACTAGGGACAGACAATCAGCCCCAGCATTTT.

J is TRBJ2-2 and V is TRBV15; 8 bases are shared with TRBD1. Germline-derived CDR1 and CDR2 are LNHNV and YYDKDF (reference sequence). The CDR3 has 20 residues. Germline trimming cut 0 bases from V and 0 bases from J; bases unmatched to any gene: 12. CDR3 coding DNA: TGTGCCACCAGCAGAGACCCACTTGAGACAGGGGTTTCGAACACCGGGGAGCTGTTTTTT. Its translation is CATSRDPLETGVSNTGELFF.

The gene calls are TRBV9 and TRBJ2-3; perhaps TRBD2 as D (6 bases). The CDR3 spans 15 residues. The germline V and J ends were trimmed by 0 bases and 1 base, with 9 bases remaining between them. Germline V lookup: CDR1 SGDLS, CDR2 YYNGEE. CDR3 sequence (DNA): TGTGCCAGCAGCGTAGGGGGGGTTGGCACAGATACGCAGTATTTT. Residues: CASSVGGVGTDTQYF.

The rearrangement joins TRBV19 to TRBJ1-5; D is possibly TRBD1 (5 bases). This CDR3 region has 15 residues. CDR1 is LNHDA and CDR2 is SQIVND in the germline V gene (reference sequence). Trimming took off 6 bases at V and 4 bases at J, with 16 bases between the two ends. CDR3 DNA sequence: TGTGCCAGTAGACGCCTGGGGGGGTCAAATCAGCCCCAGCATTTT. Encoded protein: CASRRLGGSNQPQHF.

The chain uses TRBV6-5 and TRBJ1-5, with 7 bases identical to TRBD1. The V segment lost 4 bases and the J segment 0 bases; nucleotides outside the gene matches: 3. The CDR3 is made up of 15 amino acids. Germline values: CDR1 MNHEY, CDR2 SVGAGI. The CDR3 loop is CASSSGQHSNQPQHF. In DNA, the CDR3 is TGTGCCAGCAGTTCGGGACAGCATAGCAATCAGCCCCAGCATTTT.

This clone is large (0.1 to 1%) by share. V gene TRBV28 combines with J gene TRBJ2-2, with 9 bases lining up with TRBD1. With V trimmed by 6 bases and J by 3 bases, 5 bases remained unmatched. This CDR3 spans 15 amino acids. The germline gives CDR1 MDHEN, CDR2 SYDVKM. DNA of the CDR3: TGTGCCAGCAGGTCCGGGACAGGGCACACCGGGGAGCTGTTTTTT. The encoded protein is CASRSGTGHTGELFF.

The rearrangement joins TRBV19 to TRBJ2-5; 15 bases match TRBD2. The CDR3 spans 16 residues. In germline, CDR1 is LNHDA, CDR2 SQIVND (reference sequence). The trim removed 10 bases at V and 0 bases at J, leaving 6 bases unmatched. CDR3 DNA sequence: TGTGCCACCTCGGGACTAGCGGGGGGTTACCAAGAGACCCAGTACTTC. This translates into CATSGLAGGYQETQYF.

This sequence joins TRBV29-1 and TRBJ2-1, with TRBD2 matching 10 bases. CDR1 is SQVTM and CDR2 is ANQGSEA in the germline V gene. The ends lost 5 bases at V and 8 bases at J; junction bases unmatched: 21. This CDR3 is 18 amino acids long. The CDR3 DNA reads TGCAGCGTTATGGACCGGAGATTAAAGCGGGAGGGCTGGCATGAGCAGTTCTTC. It specifies CSVMDRRLKREGWHEQFF.

The chain recombines TRBV28 with TRBJ2-6; D gene unclear. The CDR3 runs 17 residues. The V and J ends lost 5 bases and 1 base respectively, with 15 bases between them. Germline-derived CDR1 and CDR2 are MDHEN and SYDVKM. CDR3 in amino acids: CASSPELNWSGANVLTF. The CDR3 nucleotides are TGTGCCAGCAGTCCAGAGCTTAACTGGTCTGGGGCCAACGTCCTGACTTTC.

The genes are TRBV9 and TRBJ2-1, with a possible D match to TRBD1 (6 bases). CDR3 size: 13 residues. Trimming removed 2 bases from V and 6 bases from J, with 9 bases in between. Germline CDR1 SGDLS, CDR2 YYNGEE. The CDR3 loop is CASSVKGGNEQFF. In DNA form, the CDR3 reads TGTGCCAGCAGCGTTAAAGGGGGCAATGAGCAGTTCTTC.

This clone was seen only a few times. This chain joins TRBV19 and TRBJ1-1; the match to TRBD1 covers 7 bases. With V trimmed by 5 bases and J by 4 bases, 7 bases remained unmatched. Per germline, CDR1 LNHDA and CDR2 SQIVND (reference sequence). This CDR3 spans 14 amino acids. For the CDR3, the DNA is TGTGCCAGTAGTCCGACAGGGTACTTCACTGAAGCTTTCTTT. Its translation: CASSPTGYFTEAFF.